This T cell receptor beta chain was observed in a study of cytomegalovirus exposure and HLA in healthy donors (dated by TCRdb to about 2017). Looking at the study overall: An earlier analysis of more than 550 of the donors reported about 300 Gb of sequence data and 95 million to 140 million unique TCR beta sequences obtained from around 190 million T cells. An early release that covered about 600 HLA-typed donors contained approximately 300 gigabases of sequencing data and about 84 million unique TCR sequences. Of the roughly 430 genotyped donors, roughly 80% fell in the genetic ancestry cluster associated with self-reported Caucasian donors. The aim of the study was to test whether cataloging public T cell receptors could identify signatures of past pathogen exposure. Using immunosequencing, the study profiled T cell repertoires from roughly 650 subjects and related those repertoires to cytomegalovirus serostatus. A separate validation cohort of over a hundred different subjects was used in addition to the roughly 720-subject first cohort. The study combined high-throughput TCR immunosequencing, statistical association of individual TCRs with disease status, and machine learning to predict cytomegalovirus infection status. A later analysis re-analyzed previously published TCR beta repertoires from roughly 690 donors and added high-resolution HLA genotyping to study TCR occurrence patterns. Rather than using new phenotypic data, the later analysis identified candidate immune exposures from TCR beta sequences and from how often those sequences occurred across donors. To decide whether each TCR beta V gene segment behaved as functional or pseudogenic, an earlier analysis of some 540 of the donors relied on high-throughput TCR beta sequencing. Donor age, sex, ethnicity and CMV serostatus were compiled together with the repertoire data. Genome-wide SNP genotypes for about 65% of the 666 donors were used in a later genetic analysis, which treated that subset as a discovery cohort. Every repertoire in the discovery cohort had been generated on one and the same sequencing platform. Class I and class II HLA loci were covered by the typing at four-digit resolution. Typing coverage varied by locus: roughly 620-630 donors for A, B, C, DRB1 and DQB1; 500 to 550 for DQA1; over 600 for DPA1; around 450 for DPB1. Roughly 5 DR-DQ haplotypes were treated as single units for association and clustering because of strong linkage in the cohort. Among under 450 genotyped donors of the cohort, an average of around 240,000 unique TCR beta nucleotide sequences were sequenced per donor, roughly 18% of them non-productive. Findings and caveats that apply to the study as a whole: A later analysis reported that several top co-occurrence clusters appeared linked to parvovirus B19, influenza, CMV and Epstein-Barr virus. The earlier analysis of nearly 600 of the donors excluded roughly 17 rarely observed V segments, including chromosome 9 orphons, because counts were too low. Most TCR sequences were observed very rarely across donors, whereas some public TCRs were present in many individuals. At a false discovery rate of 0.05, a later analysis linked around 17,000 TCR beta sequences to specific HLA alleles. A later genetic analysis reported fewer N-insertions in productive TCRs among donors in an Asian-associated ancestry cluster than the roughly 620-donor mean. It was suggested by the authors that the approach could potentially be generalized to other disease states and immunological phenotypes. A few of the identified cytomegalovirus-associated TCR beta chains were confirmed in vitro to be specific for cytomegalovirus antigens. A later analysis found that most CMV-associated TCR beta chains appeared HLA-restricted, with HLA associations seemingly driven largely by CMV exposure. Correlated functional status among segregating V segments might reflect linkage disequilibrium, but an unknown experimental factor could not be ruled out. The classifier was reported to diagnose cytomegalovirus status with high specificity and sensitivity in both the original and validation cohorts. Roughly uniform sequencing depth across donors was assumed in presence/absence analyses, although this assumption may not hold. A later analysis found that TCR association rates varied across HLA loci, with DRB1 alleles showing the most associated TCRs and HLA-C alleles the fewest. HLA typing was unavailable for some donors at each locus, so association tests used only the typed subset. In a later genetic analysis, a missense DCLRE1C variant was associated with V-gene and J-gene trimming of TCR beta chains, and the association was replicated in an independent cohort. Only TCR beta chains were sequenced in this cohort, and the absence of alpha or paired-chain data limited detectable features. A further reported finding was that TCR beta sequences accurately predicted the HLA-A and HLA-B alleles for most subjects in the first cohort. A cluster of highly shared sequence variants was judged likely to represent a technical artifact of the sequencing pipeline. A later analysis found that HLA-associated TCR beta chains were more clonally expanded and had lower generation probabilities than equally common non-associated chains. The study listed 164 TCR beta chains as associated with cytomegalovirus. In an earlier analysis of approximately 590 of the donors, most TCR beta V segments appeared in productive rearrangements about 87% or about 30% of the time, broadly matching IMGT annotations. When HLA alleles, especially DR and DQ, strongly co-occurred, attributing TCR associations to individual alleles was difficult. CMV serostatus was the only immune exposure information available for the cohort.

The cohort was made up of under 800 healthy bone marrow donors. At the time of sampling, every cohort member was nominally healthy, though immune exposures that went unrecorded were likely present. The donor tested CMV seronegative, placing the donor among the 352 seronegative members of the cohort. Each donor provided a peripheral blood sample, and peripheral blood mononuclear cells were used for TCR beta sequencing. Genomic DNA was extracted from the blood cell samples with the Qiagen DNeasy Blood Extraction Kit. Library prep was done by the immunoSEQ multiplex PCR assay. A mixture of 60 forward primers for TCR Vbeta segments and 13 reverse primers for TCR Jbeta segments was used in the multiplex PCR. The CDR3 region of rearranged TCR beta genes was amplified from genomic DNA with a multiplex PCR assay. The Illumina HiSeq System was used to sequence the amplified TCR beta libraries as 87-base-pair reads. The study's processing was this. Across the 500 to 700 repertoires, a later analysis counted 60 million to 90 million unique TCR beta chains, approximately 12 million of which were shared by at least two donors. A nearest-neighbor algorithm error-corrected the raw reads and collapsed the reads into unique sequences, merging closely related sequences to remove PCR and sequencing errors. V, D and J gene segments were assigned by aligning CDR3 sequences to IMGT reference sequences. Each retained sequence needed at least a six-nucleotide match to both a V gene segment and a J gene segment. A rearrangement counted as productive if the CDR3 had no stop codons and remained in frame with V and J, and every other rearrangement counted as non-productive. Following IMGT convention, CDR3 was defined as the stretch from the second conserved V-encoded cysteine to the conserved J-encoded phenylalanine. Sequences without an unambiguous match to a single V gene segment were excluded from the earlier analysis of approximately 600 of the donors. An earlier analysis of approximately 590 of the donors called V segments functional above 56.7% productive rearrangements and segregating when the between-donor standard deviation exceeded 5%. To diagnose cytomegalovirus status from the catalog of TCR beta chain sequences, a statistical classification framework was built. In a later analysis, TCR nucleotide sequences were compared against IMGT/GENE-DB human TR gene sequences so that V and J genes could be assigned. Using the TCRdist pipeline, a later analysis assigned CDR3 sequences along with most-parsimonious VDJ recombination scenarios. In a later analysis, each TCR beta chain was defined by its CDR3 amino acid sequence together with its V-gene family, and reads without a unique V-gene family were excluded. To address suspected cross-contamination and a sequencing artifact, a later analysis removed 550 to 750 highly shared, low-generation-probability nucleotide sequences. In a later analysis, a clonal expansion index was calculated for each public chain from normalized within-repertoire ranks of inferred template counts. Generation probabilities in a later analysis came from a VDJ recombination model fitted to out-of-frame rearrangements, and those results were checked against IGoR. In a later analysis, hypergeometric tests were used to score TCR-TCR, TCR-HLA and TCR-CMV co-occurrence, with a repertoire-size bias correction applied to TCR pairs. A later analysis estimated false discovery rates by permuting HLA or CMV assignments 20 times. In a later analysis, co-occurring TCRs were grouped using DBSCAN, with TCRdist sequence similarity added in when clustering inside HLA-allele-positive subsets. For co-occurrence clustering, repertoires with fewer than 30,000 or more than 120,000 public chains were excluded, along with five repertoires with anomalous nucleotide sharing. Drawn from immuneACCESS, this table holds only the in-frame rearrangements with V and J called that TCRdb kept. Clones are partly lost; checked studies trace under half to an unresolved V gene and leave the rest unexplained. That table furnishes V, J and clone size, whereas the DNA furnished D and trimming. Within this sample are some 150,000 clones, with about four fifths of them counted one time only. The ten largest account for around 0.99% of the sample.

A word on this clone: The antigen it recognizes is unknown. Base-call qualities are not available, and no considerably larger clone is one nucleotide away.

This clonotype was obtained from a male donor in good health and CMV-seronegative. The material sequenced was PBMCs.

CDR3 region: CASSEYRGRVDGYTF. The sequence in DNA is TGTGCCAGCAGTGAATATCGCGGCAGGGTGGATGGCTACACCTTC. The chain is encoded by TRBV2 joined to TRBJ1-2, with TRBD1 perhaps the D gene, on 5 matching bases. CDR1 and CDR2 are drawn from the germline V gene: SNHLY, FYNNEI. V and J are truncated by 2 bases and 6 bases respectively, leaving an intervening sequence of 16 bases. Including the terminal cysteine and phenylalanine, the CDR3 comprises 15 residues. Of the read, only the CDR3 DNA is kept; its 45 bases are in frame from base 1.